Presented here are 3 T cell receptor beta chains from one specimen sequenced in a study of T cell responses to AZD1222 COVID-19 vaccine. Sequenced by immunoSEQ multiplex PCR; TCRdb stores in-frame clones only, minus some. The table has fewer than 100,000 clones, approximately 94% seen once. This material consisted of peripheral blood, taken on day 0 of AZD1222 vaccination. These receptor sequences come from an adult in good health.

CDR3 loop: CASSLGSEGAFF. The CDR3 DNA reads as TGCGCCAGCAGTCTAGGATCCGAGGGGGCTTTCTTT. The gene calls are TRBV5-1 and TRBJ1-1; maybe TRBD1 (5 bases). The CDR3 length is 12 residues. Trimming left V 5 bases short and J 11 bases short, with 16 bases between. The germline gives CDR1 SGHRS, CDR2 YFSETQ.

The rearrangement uses TRBV5-4 and TRBJ2-2, with D perhaps TRBD1 (6 bases). CDR3 length: 15 residues. V was clipped by 3 bases and J by 2 bases, with 11 bases between them. Germline loops: CDR1 SGHNT, CDR2 YYREEE (reference sequence). The CDR3 DNA sequence: TGTGCCAGCAGCTCCCGGGACATTAACACCGGGGAGCTGTTTTTT. Protein sequence: CASSSRDINTGELFF.

V and J are TRBV7-3 and TRBJ1-6; D gene ambiguous. The V gene lost 5 bases and the J gene lost 2 bases, with 1 base spanning the gap. Germline values: CDR1 SGHTA, CDR2 FQGTGA. This CDR3 has 12 amino acids. The CDR3 spells CASSPYNSPLHF. The CDR3 region has the DNA TGTGCCAGCAGCCCCTATAATTCACCCCTCCACTTT. Full variable domain (outside the CDR3, taken from reference TRBV7-3 and TRBJ1-6): GAGVSQTPSNKVTEKGKYVELRCDPISGHTALYWYRQSLGQGPEFLIYFQGTGAADDSGLPNDRFFAVRPEGSVSTLKIQRTERGDSAVYLCASSPYNSPLHFGNGTRLTVT.